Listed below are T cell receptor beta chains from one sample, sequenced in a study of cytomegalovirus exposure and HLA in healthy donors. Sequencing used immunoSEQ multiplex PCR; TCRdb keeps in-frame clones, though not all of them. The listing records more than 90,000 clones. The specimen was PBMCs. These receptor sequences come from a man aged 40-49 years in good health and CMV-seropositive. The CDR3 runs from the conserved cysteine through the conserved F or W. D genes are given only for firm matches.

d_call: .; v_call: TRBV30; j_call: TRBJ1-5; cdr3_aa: CAWSLANNQPQHF; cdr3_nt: TGTGCCTGGAGTTTAGCCAACAATCAGCCCCAGCATTTT
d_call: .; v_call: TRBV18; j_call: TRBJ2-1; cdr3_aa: CASSPLKTGEQFF; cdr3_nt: TGTGCCAGCTCACCACTCAAGACTGGTGAGCAGTTCTTC
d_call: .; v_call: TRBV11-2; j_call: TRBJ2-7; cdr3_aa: CASSDTGTPSYEQYF; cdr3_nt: TGTGCCAGCAGTGATACCGGGACTCCGTCCTACGAGCAGTACTTC
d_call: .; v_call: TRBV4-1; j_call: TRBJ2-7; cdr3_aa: CASSQELEYEQYF; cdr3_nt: TGCGCCAGCAGCCAAGAGCTAGAGTACGAGCAGTACTTC
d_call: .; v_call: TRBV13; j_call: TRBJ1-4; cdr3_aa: CASSYSDSLPEKLFF; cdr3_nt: TGTGCCAGCAGCTATTCCGACAGTCTCCCGGAAAAACTGTTTTTT
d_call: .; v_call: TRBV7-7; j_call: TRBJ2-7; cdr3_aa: CASSLGPPGAQRYEQYF; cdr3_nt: TGTGCCAGCAGCTTAGGACCCCCAGGGGCGCAGAGGTACGAGCAGTACTTC
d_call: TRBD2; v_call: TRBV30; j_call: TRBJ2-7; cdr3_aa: CAWDRTSGSPYEQYF; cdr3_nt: TGTGCCTGGGATAGGACTAGCGGGAGTCCCTACGAGCAGTACTTC
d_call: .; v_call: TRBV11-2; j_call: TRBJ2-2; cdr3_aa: CASSSSRGTGELFF; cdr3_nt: TGTGCCAGCAGCTCCTCAAGGGGCACCGGGGAGCTGTTTTTT
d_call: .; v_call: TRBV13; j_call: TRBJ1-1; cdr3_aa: CASSLYRNTEAFF; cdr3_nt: TGTGCCAGCAGCTTATATCGGAACACTGAAGCTTTCTTT
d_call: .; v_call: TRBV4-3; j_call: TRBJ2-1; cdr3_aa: CASSQVAGVPFSYNEQFF; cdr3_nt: TGCGCCAGCAGCCAAGTTGCGGGCGTACCCTTCTCCTACAATGAGCAGTTCTTC
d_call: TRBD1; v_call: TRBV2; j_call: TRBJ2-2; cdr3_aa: CASHWDRGDTGELFF; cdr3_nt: TGTGCCAGCCACTGGGACAGGGGAGACACCGGGGAGCTGTTTTTT
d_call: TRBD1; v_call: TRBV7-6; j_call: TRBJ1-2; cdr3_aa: CASSLSGTAYGYTF; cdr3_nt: TGTGCCAGCAGCTTATCCGGGACAGCATATGGCTACACCTTC
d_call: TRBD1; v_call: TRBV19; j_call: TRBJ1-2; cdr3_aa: CASEQGAGYGYTF; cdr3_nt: TGTGCCAGCGAACAGGGGGCTGGCTATGGCTACACCTTC
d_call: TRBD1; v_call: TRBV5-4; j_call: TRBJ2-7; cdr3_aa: CASSLIKGQSYEQYF; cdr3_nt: TGTGCCAGCAGCTTGATTAAGGGACAGTCCTACGAGCAGTACTTC
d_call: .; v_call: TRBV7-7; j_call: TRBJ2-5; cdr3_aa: CASSLDGTFQETQYF; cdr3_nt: TGTGCCAGCAGCTTAGACGGGACATTCCAAGAGACCCAGTACTTC
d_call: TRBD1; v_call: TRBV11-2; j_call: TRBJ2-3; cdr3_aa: CASSLDRVTDTQYF; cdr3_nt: TGTGCCAGCAGCCTCGACAGGGTGACAGATACGCAGTATTTT
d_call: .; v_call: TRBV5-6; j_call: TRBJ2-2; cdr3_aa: CASSSLVSGELFF; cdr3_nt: TGTGCCAGCAGCTCGCTAGTAAGCGGGGAGCTGTTTTTT
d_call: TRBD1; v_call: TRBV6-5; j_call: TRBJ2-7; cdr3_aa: CASSGTASYEQYF; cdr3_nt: TGTGCCAGCAGCGGGACAGCCTCCTACGAGCAGTACTTC
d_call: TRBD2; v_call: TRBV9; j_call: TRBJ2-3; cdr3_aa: CASSPWGGDSTDTQYF; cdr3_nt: TGTGCCAGCAGCCCGTGGGGGGGGGATAGCACAGATACGCAGTATTTT
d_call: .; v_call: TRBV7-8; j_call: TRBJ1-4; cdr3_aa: CASSLQNEKLFF; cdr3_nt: TGTGCCAGTAGCTTACAGAATGAAAAACTGTTTTTT
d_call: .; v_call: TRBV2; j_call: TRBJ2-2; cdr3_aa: CASRFLGTGELFF; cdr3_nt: TGTGCCAGCCGGTTTCTCGGCACCGGGGAGCTGTTTTTT
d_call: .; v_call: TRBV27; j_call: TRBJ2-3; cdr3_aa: CASSFLTRDPHTQYF; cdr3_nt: TGTGCCAGCAGTTTTCTTACGCGGGACCCACATACGCAGTATTTT
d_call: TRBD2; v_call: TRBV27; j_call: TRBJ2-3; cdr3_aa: CASSPLAGTTDTQYF; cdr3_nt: TGTGCCAGCAGTCCGCTAGCGGGAACCACAGATACGCAGTATTTT
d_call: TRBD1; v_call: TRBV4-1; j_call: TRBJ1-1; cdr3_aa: CASSQEDRGRRAFF; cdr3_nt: TGCGCCAGCAGCCAAGAAGACAGGGGGCGCCGGGCTTTCTTT
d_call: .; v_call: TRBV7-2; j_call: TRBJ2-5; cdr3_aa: CASSLGGTQETQYF; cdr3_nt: TGTGCCAGCAGCTTAGGGGGGACACAAGAGACCCAGTACTTC
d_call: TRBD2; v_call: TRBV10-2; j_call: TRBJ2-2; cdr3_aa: CASSELSSGARTGELFF; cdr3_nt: TGCGCCAGCAGTGAGCTTTCTAGCGGAGCCCGCACCGGGGAGCTGTTTTTT
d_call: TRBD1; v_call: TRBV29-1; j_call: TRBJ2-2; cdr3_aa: CSVADRAGGELFF; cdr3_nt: TGCAGCGTTGCGGACAGGGCCGGCGGGGAGCTGTTTTTT
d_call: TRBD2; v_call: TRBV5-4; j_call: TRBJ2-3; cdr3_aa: CASSLTSGGPYSTDTQYF; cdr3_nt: TGTGCCAGCAGCCTGACTAGCGGGGGACCATATAGCACAGATACGCAGTATTTT
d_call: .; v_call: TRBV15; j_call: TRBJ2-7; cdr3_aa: CATSSNFYEQYF; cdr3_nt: TGTGCCACCAGCAGCAACTTTTACGAGCAGTACTTC
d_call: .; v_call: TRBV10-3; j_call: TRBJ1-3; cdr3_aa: CATLRGGGYSGNTIYF; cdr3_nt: TGTGCCACATTGCGAGGTGGGGGCTACTCTGGAAACACCATATATTTT
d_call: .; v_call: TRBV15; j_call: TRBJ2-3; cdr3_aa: CATSRDGGGSDTQYF; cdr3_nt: TGTGCCACCAGCAGAGATGGGGGGGGCTCAGATACGCAGTATTTT
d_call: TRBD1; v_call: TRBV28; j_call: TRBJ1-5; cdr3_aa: CASSSNPGQGFFSQPQHF; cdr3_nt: TGTGCCAGCAGTTCCAATCCGGGACAGGGTTTTTTTAGTCAGCCCCAGCATTTT
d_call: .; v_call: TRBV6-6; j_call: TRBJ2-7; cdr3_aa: CAIKDSGDYEQYF; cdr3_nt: TGTGCCATCAAGGACAGCGGGGACTACGAGCAGTACTTC